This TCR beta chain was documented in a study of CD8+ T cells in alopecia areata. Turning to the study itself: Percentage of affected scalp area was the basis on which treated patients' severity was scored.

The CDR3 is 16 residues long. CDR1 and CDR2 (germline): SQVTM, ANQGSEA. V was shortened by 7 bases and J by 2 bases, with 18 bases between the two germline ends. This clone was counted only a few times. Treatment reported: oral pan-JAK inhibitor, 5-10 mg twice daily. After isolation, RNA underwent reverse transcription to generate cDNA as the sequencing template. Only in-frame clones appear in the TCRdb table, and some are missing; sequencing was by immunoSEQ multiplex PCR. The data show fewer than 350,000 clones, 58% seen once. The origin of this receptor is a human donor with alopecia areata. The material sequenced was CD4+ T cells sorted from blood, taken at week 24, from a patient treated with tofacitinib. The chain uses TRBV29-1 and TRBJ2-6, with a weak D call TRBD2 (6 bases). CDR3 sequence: CSALGGIGAGANVLTF. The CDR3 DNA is TGCAGCGCCCTTGGGGGGATCGGGGCTGGGGCCAACGTCCTGACTTTC.